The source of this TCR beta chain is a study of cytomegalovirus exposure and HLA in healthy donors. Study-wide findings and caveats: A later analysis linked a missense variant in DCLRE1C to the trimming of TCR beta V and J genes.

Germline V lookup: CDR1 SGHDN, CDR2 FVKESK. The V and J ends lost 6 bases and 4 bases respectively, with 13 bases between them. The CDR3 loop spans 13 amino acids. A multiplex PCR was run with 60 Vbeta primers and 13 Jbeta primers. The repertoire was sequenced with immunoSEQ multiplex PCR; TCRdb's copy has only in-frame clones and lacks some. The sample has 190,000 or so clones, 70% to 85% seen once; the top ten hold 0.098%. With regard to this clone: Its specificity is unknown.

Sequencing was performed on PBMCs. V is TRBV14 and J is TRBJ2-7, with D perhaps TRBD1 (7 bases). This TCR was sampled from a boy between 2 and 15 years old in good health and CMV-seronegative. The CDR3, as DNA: TGTGCCAGCAGGATCCAGGGGGGATACGAGCAGTACTTC. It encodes CASRIQGGYEQYF.